This is a list of T cell receptor beta chains from one sample in a study of cytomegalovirus exposure and HLA in healthy donors. The data were produced by immunoSEQ multiplex PCR, yet TCRdb's version contains in-frame clones alone and is incomplete. The sample holds about 78,000 clones, around 70% seen once. The sequencing input was PBMCs. The receptor source for this set is a woman aged 35 to 49 in good health and CMV-seropositive. CDR3s leave out the opening cysteine and the closing phenylalanine or tryptophan. The listing skips clone size in some rows; elsewhere it reads once, few, many or a size class.

TRBV4-3	TRBJ1-6	.	ASSQDINSPLH
TRBV6-5	TRBJ2-7	.	ASSKGQYVYEQY
TRBV7-2	TRBJ2-2	.	ASSLRHSPTGELF
TRBV7-9	TRBJ2-1	.	ASSLTGGSNEQF
TRBV7-9	TRBJ2-1	.	ASGGLWGNEQF
TRBV6-5	TRBJ2-3	.	ASSGTGSDTQY
TRBV21-1	TRBJ2-7	.	ASSAGLAVYEQY
TRBV28	TRBJ2-7	.	ASGGGSSYEQY
TRBV19	TRBJ2-3	.	ASYSSGSGRADTQY
TRBV6-5	TRBJ1-5	.	ASSAAKSDQPQH
TRBV2	TRBJ1-4	few	ASRASDGGNEKLF
TRBV7-9	TRBJ2-7	.	ASSFGQGPYEQY
TRBV19	TRBJ1-1	few	ASSTAGVKGEAF
TRBV28	TRBJ2-7	.	ASSDPTGSSYEQY
TRBV5-1	TRBJ2-6	.	ASSLGGQRGTGANVLP
TRBV4-2	TRBJ1-2	.	ASSQDVLGGSGWSYT
TRBV9	TRBJ2-2	.	ASSVQGGVGTGELF
TRBV19	TRBJ2-1	.	ASSTASGRDNEQF
TRBV6-6	TRBJ1-5	.	ASRPPDSYQPQH
TRBV7-9	TRBJ2-1	.	ASSLGQGHYNEQF
TRBV5-1	TRBJ1-2	.	ASSGQAQANYGYT
TRBV10-3	TRBJ1-1	few	AISGGDGWNTEAF
TRBV5-1	TRBJ2-7	.	ASSLLAGPGYEQY
TRBV6-1	TRBJ1-4	.	ASSETRVTNEKLF
TRBV6-6	TRBJ1-2	.	ASSGRQGNGYT
TRBV9	TRBJ2-3	.	ASSVGLAGGTDTQY
TRBV2	TRBJ1-2	once	ASSAQGDGGGYT
TRBV4-1	TRBJ1-1	few	ASSPADRGYEAF
TRBV6-5	TRBJ1-1	.	ASSSQVNTEAF
TRBV7-3	TRBJ2-1	.	ASSPDGRGQF
TRBV4-1	TRBJ2-1	.	ASSQERTQTGNEQF
TRBV28	TRBJ1-2	.	ASSAFTTNYGYT
TRBV5-8	TRBJ2-6	.	ASSLTVRGNSGANVLT
TRBV7-9	TRBJ1-1	.	ASSLPGGTEAF
TRBV9	TRBJ2-3	.	ASRKTGSGTDTQY
TRBV6-1	TRBJ1-6	.	ASTETAENSPLH
TRBV4-1	TRBJ1-1	few	ASSQQAGYTEAF